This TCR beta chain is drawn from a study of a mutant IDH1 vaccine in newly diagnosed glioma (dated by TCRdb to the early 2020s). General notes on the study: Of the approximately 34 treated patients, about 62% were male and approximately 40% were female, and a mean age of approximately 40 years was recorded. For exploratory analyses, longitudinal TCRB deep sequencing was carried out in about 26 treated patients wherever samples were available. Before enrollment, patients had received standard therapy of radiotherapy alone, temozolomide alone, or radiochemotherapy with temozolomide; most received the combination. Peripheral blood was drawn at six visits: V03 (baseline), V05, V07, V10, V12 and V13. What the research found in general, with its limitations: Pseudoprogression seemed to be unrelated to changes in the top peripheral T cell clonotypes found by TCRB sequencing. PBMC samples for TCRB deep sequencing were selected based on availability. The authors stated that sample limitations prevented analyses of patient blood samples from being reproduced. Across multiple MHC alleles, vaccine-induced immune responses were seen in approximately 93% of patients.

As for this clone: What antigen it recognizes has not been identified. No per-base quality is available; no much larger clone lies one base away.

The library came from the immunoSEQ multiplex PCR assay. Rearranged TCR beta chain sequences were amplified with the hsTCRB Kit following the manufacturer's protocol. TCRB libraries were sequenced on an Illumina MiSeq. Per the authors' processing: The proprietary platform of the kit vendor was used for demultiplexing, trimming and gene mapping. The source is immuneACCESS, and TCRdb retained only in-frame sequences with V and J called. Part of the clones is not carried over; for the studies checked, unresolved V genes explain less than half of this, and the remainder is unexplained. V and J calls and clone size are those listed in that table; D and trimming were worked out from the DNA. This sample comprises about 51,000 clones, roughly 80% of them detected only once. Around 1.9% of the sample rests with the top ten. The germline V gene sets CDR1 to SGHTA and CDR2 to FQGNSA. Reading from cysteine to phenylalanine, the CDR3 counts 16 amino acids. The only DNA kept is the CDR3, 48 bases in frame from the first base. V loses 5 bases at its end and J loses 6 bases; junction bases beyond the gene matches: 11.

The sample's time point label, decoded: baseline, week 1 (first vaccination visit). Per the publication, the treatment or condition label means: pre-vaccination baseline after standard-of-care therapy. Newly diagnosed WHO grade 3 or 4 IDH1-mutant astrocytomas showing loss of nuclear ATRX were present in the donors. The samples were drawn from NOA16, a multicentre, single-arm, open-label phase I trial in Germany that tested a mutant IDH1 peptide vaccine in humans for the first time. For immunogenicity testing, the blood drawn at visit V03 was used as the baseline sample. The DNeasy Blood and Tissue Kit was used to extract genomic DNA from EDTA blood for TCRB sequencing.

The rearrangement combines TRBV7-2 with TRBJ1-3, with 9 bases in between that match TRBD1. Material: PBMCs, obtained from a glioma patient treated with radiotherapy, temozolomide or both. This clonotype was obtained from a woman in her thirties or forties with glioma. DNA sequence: TGTGCCAGCAGCCTACCTGGGGGGACAGGGTCAAACACCATATATTTT. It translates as CASSLPGGTGSNTIYF.